The clone carrying this TCR beta chain has ten or more counts. TCRdb recomputed calls from the RT-PCR reads with MiXCR, one row per CDR3 protein. The profile shows about 160,000 distinct CDR3 sequences, roughly 10% of them singletons. CDR1 is LGHNA and CDR2 is YSLEER in the germline V gene. V was trimmed by 0 bases and J by 0 bases, leaving 12 bases between them. The CDR3 is 18 residues long. The data are from a study of response to subunit inactivated influenza vaccine. Here the sequenced sample was non-naive T cells sorted from PBMCs, taken roughly 47 days after vaccination. The chain is built from TRBV4-3 and TRBJ2-6; possible D gene TRBD2, 5 bases. The sequence was obtained from a man aged 50 to 60 who received an inactivated influenza vaccine. This CDR3 is CASSQDEGPLSGANVLTF. DNA for the CDR3: TGCGCCAGCAGCCAAGACGAGGGCCCCCTCTCTGGGGCCAACGTCCTGACTTTC.